The 24 T cell receptor beta chains listed next were all sequenced from one sample in a study of siplizumab effects on memory and regulatory T cells. Using immunoSEQ multiplex PCR, the repertoire was profiled, and TCRdb retains in-frame clones only, with some absent. This sample yields approximately 100,000 clones, of which over 90% are seen a single time; roughly 0.59% belongs to the top ten. The specimen sequenced was Tregs sorted from blood. The receptors originated from a human donor in good health.

The chain uses TRBV2 and TRBJ2-7, with D unclear. CDR3 length: 14 amino acids. V lost 6 bases to trimming and J lost 4 bases, with 16 bases between them. Germline V gene data show CDR1 as SNHLY and CDR2 as FYNNEI. The CDR3, as DNA: TGTGCCAGCAGGACTGCCTTGAAGCAATACGAGCAGTACTTC. Translating it yields CASRTALKQYEQYF.

V gene TRBV19 combines with J gene TRBJ1-1, with unresolved D. Germline CDR1 and CDR2: LNHDA and SQIVND (reference sequence). CDR3 size: 17 residues. The ends were cut back, 5 bases at V and 0 bases at J, with 19 bases in the middle. CDR3 residues: CASSPHPRPGMNTEAFF. The CDR3 coding sequence is TGTGCCAGTAGTCCCCACCCGCGGCCAGGCATGAACACTGAAGCTTTCTTT.

The chain combines TRBV2 with TRBJ2-7; D is perhaps TRBD1 (5 bases). Germline CDR1 reads SNHLY; CDR2 reads FYNNEI. V lost 6 bases, J lost 4 bases, and 10 bases lay in between. The CDR3 has 12 residues. CDR3 nucleotides: TGTGCCAGCAGACGGACATCTTACGAGCAGTACTTC. Translated: CASRRTSYEQYF.

This clone showed up just once. The chain joins TRBV9 to TRBJ1-1; TRBD1 might be the D (5 bases). From germline, CDR1 is SGDLS and CDR2 YYNGEE. Trimming took off 4 bases at V and 4 bases at J, with 14 bases between the two ends. The CDR3 sequence is 14 residues long. CDR3 sequence: CASSLGPGGTEAFF. CDR3 sequence (DNA): TGTGCCAGCAGCCTGGGGCCGGGGGGCACTGAAGCTTTCTTT.

This sequence joins TRBV4-3 and TRBJ2-1, with a tentative D call TRBD2 (5 bases). The germline V and J ends were trimmed by 4 bases and 0 bases, with 13 bases remaining between them. This CDR3 contains 16 residues. The germline V gene has CDR1 LGHNA and CDR2 YSLEER. Here the CDR3 DNA reads TGCGCCAGCAGCCGAACGGGAAGGAGCTCCTACAATGAGCAGTTCTTC. The encoded protein is CASSRTGRSSYNEQFF.

J is TRBJ2-6 and V is TRBV10-3; 11 nucleotides match TRBD2. The V gene's germline CDR1 is ENHRY and CDR2 SYGVKD. CDR3 size: 16 residues. Losses at the gene ends were 6 bases for V and 2 bases for J; bases not matched to a gene: 3. Here the CDR3 reads CAIRASGGTGANVLTF. CDR3 DNA: TGTGCCATCAGAGCTAGCGGGGGGACTGGGGCCAACGTCCTGACTTTC.

The table lists this clone with a few counts. The J gene is TRBJ2-7, the V gene TRBV20-1; D may be TRBD1 (6 bases). This CDR3 contains 11 residues. Germline CDR1 is DFQATT and CDR2 is SNEGSKA (reference sequence). The V end lost 5 bases, the J end lost 3 bases, and 8 bases lay between the germline ends. In nucleotides, the CDR3 is TGCAGTGCTGGGACAAACTACGAGCAGTACTTC. This gives the protein CSAGTNYEQYF.

This sequence joins TRBV5-1 and TRBJ2-6, with no clear D. The CDR3 spans 15 residues. Per germline, CDR1 SGHRS and CDR2 YFSETQ. V was clipped by 0 bases and J by 1 base, with 5 bases between them. DNA of the CDR3: TGCGCCAGCAGCTTGGAATGGTCTGGGGCCAACGTCCTGACTTTC. Encoded protein: CASSLEWSGANVLTF.

The chain uses TRBV14 and TRBJ2-2, with 8 bases matching TRBD2. Germline V CDR1 and CDR2: SGHDN, FVKESK. The ends lost 3 bases at V and 4 bases at J; junction bases unmatched: 10. The CDR3 has 17 residues. CDR3: CASSQGGGIRSTGELFF. CDR3 nucleotides: TGTGCCAGCAGCCAGGGCGGGGGGATTCGAAGCACCGGGGAGCTGTTTTTT.

The J gene is TRBJ2-5, the V gene TRBV6-1; 7 positions agree with TRBD2. This CDR3 comprises 15 residues. Per germline, CDR1 MNHNS and CDR2 SASEGT. The junction had 12 bases not matched to a gene; V was cut back by 6 bases and J by 5 bases. The CDR3 nucleotides read TGTGCCAGCAGCAAACTACCCGGGGGGTGGGAGACCCAGTACTTC. It codes for CASSKLPGGWETQYF.

The V and J genes are TRBV11-1 and TRBJ2-5, with TRBD1 matching over 8 bases. CDR1 is SGHAT, CDR2 FQDESV, per germline (reference sequence). This CDR3 has 13 amino acids. Unmatched junction bases numbered 3, after V lost 4 bases and J lost 5 bases. CDR3 DNA sequence: TGTGCCAGCAGCTCCGGGACAGGCGAGACCCAGTACTTC. Protein: CASSSGTGETQYF.

The chain has TRBV15 and TRBJ2-2; D perhaps matches TRBD2 (6 bases). Germline assignment: CDR1 LNHNV and CDR2 YYDKDF (reference sequence). The V gene lost 3 bases and the J gene lost 4 bases, with 6 bases spanning the gap. The CDR3 is 13 residues long. CDR3 in amino acids: CATSRGGTGELFF. The CDR3 nucleotides are TGTGCCACCAGCAGGGGAGGCACCGGGGAGCTGTTTTTT.

This clone is a singleton in its sample. V usage is TRBV7-9 and J usage is TRBJ2-3; D may be TRBD1 (6 bases). The ends were cut back, 5 bases at V and 4 bases at J, with 16 bases in the middle. Germline V gene sequence: CDR1 SEHNR, CDR2 FQNEAQ (reference sequence). This CDR3 spans 15 amino acids. The CDR3 DNA follows: TGTGCCAGCAGCCCTCCGTCCAGGGGTCCAGATACGCAGTATTTT. Residues: CASSPPSRGPDTQYF.

The V and J genes are TRBV10-3 and TRBJ2-7, with D hard to call. Trimming removed 3 bases from V and 1 base from J, with 10 bases in between. The CDR3 runs to 14 residues. Germline CDR1 reads ENHRY; CDR2 reads SYGVKD. As DNA, the CDR3 is TGTGCCATCAGTGACCAACAGATTTCCTACGAGCAGTACTTC. Translating gives CAISDQQISYEQYF.

The chain is built from TRBV9 and TRBJ2-3; D might be TRBD2 (5 bases). The CDR3 loop spans 16 amino acids. Trimming stripped 0 bases from V and 5 bases from J, with 16 bases between. Germline loops: CDR1 SGDLS, CDR2 YYNGEE. CDR3 amino acids: CASSVARRAVLDTQYF. Written as DNA, the CDR3 is TGTGCCAGCAGCGTAGCGAGGCGGGCGGTGTTAGATACGCAGTATTTT.

V usage is TRBV7-9 and J usage is TRBJ2-3, with D possibly TRBD1 on 5 matching bases. In germline, CDR1 is SEHNR, CDR2 FQNEAQ (reference sequence). Trimming took 3 bases from V and 6 from J, leaving 7 bases between them. The CDR3 is 12 amino acids. CDR3 bases: TGTGCCAGCAGCTTCCGACAGGATACGCAGTATTTT. This codes for CASSFRQDTQYF.

The chain joins TRBV30 to TRBJ2-2; D gene uncertain. Germline CDR1 and CDR2: GTSNPN and SVGIG (reference sequence). Trimming pared 0 bases from V and 2 bases from J, leaving 4 bases between. This CDR3 has 13 residues. The CDR3 loop reads CAWSVPNTGELFF. Here the CDR3 DNA reads TGTGCCTGGAGTGTCCCAAACACCGGGGAGCTGTTTTTT. Looking up the rest from reference TRBV30 and TRBJ2-2 gives the full variable domain: SQTIHQWPATLVQPVGSPLSLECTVEGTSNPNLYWYRQAAGRGLQLLFYSVGIGQISSEVPQNLSASRPQDRQFILSSKKLLLSDSGFYLCAWSVPNTGELFFGEGSRLTVL.

The V gene is TRBV14, the J gene TRBJ1-2; possible D gene TRBD1, 5 bases. CDR1 and CDR2 (germline): SGHDN, FVKESK. This CDR3 region has 19 residues. V lost 1 base to trimming and J lost 1 base, with 22 bases between them. The CDR3 coding sequence is TGTGCCAGCAGCCAAGCAACCACTTTTTTCCTGGGGGATAACTATGGCTACACCTTC. The encoded protein is CASSQATTFFLGDNYGYTF.

CDR3 in DNA: TGTGCCATCAGGGAACAGGGCAATCAGCCCCAGCATTTT. Its translation: CAIREQGNQPQHF. This chain uses TRBV10-3 with TRBJ1-5; D perhaps matches TRBD1 (5 bases). Germline values: CDR1 ENHRY, CDR2 SYGVKD. The CDR3 totals 13 residues. V lost 6 bases to trimming and J lost 2 bases, with 8 bases between them.

V is TRBV5-8 and J is TRBJ1-2; D not resolved. The ends were cut back, 6 bases at V and 9 bases at J, with 21 bases in the middle. The germline V gene has CDR1 SGHTS and CDR2 YDEGEE. The CDR3 has 14 amino acids. This CDR3 is CASTPNRAFLSYTF. CDR3 in DNA: TGTGCCAGCACCCCAAATAGGGCGTTTCTGAGCTACACCTTC.

The genes are TRBV5-4 and TRBJ2-5; no definite D call. The CDR3 totals 14 residues. CDR1 is SGHNT, CDR2 YYREEE, per germline (reference sequence). V lost 0 bases, J lost 4 bases, and 10 bases lay in between. The CDR3 DNA reads TGTGCCAGCAGCTTGGGAGAACGGGCAGAGACCCAGTACTTC. Protein sequence: CASSLGERAETQYF.

V gene TRBV2 combines with J gene TRBJ2-3; D possibly uses TRBD1 or TRBD2 (6 bases each). CDR1 is SNHLY and CDR2 is FYNNEI in the germline V gene. Trimming removed 5 bases from V and 3 bases from J, with 15 bases in between. The CDR3 sequence is 15 residues long. The CDR3 nucleotides are TGTGCCAGCAGTTTAACGGGGGCTGATACAGATACGCAGTATTTT. This encodes CASSLTGADTDTQYF.

This clone was seen only once. The chain couples TRBV6-5 to TRBJ2-6; D is uncertain. Trimming cost V 7 bases and J 0 bases, with 7 bases left between them. The CDR3 has 14 residues. Germline V gene lookup returns CDR1 MNHEY and CDR2 SVGAGI. The DNA for the CDR3 is TGTGCCAGCAATCGCGGCTCTGGGGCCAACGTCCTGACTTTC. Amino acid sequence: CASNRGSGANVLTF.

This sequence joins TRBV5-1 and TRBJ2-2; tentatively, D is TRBD2 (5 bases). The CDR3 covers 15 residues. Between the trimmed V and J ends, which lost 0 bases and 2 bases, there was a span of 8 bases. CDR1 is SGHRS, CDR2 YFSETQ, per germline. The CDR3 is CASSLVGLNTGELFF. The CDR3 coding sequence is TGCGCCAGCAGCTTGGTAGGACTCAACACCGGGGAGCTGTTTTTT.